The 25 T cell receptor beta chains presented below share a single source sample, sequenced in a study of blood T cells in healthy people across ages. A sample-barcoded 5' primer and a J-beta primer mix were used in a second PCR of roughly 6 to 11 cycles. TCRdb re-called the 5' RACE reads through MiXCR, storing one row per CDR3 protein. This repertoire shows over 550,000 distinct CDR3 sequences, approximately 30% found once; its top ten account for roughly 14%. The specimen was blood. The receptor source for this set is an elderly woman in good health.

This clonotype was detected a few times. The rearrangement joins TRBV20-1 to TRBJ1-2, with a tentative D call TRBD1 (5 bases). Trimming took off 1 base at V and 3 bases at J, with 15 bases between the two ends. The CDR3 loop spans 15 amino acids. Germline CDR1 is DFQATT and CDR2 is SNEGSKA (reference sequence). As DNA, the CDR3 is TGCAGTGCTAGAGTTCCGGCAGGGTCGGACTATGGCTACACCTTC. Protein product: CSARVPAGSDYGYTF.

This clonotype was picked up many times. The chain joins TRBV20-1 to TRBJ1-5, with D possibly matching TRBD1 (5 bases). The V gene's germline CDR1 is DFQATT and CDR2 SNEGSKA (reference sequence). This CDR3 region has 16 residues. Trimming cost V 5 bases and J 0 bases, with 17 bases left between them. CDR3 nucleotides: TGCAGTGCTCGCTCTTGGACACAGGCTAGCAATCAGCCCCAGCATTTT. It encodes CSARSWTQASNQPQHF.

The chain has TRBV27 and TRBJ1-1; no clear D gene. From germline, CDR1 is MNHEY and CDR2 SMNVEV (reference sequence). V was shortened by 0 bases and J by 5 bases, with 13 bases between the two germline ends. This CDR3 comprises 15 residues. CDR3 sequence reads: CASSLSRESWTEAFF. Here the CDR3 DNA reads TGTGCCAGCAGTTTATCGAGGGAGTCGTGGACTGAAGCTTTCTTT.

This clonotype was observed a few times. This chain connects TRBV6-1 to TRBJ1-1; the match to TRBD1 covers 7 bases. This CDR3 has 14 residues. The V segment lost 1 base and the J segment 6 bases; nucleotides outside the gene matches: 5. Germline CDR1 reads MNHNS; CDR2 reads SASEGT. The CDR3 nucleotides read TGTGCCAGCAGTGAAGGGAGTCAGGGGGCTGAAGCTTTCTTT. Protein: CASSEGSQGAEAFF.

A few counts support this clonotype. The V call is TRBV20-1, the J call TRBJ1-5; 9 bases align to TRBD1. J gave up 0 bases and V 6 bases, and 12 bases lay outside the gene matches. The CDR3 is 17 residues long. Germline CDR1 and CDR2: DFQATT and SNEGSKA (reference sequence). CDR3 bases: TGCAGTGCCCCCCGGCCGGGACAGGGATATAGCAATCAGCCCCAGCATTTT. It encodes CSAPRPGQGYSNQPQHF.

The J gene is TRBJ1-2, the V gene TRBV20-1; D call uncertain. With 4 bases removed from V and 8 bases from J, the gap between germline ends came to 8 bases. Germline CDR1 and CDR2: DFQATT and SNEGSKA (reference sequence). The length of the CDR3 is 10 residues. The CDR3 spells CSANGLGYTF. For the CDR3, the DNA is TGCAGTGCTAACGGCCTCGGCTACACCTTC.

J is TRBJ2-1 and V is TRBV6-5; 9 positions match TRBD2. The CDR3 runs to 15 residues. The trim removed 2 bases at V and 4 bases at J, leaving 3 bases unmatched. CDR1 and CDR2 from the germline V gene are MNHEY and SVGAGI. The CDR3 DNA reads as TGTGCCAGCAGTTACAGACTAGCGGAATACAATGAGCAGTTCTTC. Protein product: CASSYRLAEYNEQFF.

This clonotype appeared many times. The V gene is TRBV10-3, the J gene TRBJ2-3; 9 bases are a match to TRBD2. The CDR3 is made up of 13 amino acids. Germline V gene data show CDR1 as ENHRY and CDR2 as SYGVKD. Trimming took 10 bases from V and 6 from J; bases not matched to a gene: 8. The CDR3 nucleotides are TGTGCCACCAGGGGACTAGCAGGGGATACGCAGTATTTT. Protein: CATRGLAGDTQYF.

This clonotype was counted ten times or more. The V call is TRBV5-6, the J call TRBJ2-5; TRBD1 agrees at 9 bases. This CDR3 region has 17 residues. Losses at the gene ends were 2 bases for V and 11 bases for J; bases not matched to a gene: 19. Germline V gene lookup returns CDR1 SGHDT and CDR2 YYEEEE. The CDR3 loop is CASSFQQGARRIGEQYF. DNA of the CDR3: TGTGCCAGCAGCTTTCAACAGGGGGCGAGAAGGATCGGAGAGCAGTACTTC.

CDR3 DNA: TGCGCCAGCAGTGTTGGGATAGCTAACTATGGCTACACCTTC. Protein sequence: CASSVGIANYGYTF. The J gene is TRBJ1-2, the V gene TRBV5-1; D ambiguous. V lost 5 bases and J lost 0, with 11 bases in between. The V gene's germline CDR1 is SGHRS and CDR2 YFSETQ. The CDR3 extends over 14 amino acids.

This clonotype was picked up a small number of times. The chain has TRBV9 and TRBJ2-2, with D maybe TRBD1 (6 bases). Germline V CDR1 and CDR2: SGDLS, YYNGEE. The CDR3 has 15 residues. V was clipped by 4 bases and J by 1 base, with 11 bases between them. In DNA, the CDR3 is TGTGCCAGCAGCAGTGGACAGTTGAACACCGGGGAGCTGTTTTTT. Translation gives CASSSGQLNTGELFF.

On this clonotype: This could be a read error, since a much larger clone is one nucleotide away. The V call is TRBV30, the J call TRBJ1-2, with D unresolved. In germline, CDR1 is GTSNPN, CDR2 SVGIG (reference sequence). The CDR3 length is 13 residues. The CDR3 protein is CAWSVVRNYGHTF. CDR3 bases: TGTGCCTGGAGTGTAGTGAGAAACTATGGCCACACCTTC.

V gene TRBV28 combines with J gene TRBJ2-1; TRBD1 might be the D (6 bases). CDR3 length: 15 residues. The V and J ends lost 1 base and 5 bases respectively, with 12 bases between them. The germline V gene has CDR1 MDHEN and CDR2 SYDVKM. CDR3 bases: TGTGCCAGCAGTTTATTACAGGGAGCCCACAATGAGCAGTTCTTC. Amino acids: CASSLLQGAHNEQFF.

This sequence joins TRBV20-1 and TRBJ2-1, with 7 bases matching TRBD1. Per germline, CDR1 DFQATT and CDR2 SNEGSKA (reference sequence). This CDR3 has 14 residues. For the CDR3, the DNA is TGCAGCGCCCGTGTAGGGGGCGCATACAATGAGCAGTTCTTC. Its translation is CSARVGGAYNEQFF.

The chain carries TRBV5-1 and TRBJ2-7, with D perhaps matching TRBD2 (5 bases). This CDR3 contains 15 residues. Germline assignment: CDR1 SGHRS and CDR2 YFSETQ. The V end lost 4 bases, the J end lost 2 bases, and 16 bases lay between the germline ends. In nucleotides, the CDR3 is TGCGCCAGCAGCCCGGGGAACGTCGGACCCTACGAGCAGTACTTC. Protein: CASSPGNVGPYEQYF.

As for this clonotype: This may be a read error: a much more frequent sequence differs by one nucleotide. CDR3 loop: CANSFDREGQYF. CDR3 in DNA: TGCGCCAACAGCTTCGACAGGGAGGGGCAGTACTTC. The genes are TRBV5-1 and TRBJ2-5; D could derive from TRBD1 or TRBD2 (7 bases each). CDR1 and CDR2 (germline): SGHRS, YFSETQ. The CDR3 runs 12 residues. The complete variable domain, with remaining parts taken from reference TRBV5-1 and TRBJ2-5, reads KAGVTQTPRYLIKTRGQQVTLSCSPISGHRSVSWYQQTPGQGLQFLFEYFSETQRNKGNFPGRFSGRQFSNSRSEMNVSTLELGDSALYLCANSFDREGQYFGPGTRLLVL.

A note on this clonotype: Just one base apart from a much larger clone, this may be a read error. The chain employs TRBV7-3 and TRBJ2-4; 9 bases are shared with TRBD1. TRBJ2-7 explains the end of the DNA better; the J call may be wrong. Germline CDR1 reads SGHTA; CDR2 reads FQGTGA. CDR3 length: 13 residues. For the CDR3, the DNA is TGTACCAGCAGCCAACAGGGGGCGCACGAGCAGTACTTC. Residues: CTSSQQGAHEQYF.

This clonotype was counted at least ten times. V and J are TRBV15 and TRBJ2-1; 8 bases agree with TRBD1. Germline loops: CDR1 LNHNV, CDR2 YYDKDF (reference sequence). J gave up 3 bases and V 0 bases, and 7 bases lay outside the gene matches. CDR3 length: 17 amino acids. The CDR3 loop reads CATSRDRGTGIYNEQFF. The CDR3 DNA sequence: TGTGCCACCAGCAGAGATCGAGGGACAGGCATCTACAATGAGCAGTTCTTC.

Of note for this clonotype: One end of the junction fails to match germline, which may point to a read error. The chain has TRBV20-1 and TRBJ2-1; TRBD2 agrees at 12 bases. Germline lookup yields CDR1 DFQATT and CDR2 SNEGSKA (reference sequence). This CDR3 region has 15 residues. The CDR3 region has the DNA TGCGGTGCTAGCTCTAGCGGGGGGGAATACAATGGGCAGTTCTTC. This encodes CGASSSGGEYNGQFF.

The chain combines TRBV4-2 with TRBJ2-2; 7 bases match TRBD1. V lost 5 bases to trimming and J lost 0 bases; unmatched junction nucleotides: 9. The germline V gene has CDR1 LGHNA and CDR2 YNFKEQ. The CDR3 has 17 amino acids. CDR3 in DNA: TGTGCCAGCAGCTTCAGAGGGGGCGCATCGAACACCGGGGAGCTGTTTTTT. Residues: CASSFRGGASNTGELFF.

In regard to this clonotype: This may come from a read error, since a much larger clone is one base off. CDR3 in amino acids: CASSPGRGASTDTQYF. The CDR3, as DNA: TGTGCCAGCAGCCCGGGACGGGGTGCTAGCACAGATACGCAGTATTTT. The gene calls are TRBV6-2 or TRBV6-3 and TRBJ2-3; D possibly uses TRBD1 or TRBD2 (5 bases each). Germline lookup yields CDR1 MNHEY and CDR2 SVGEGT. The CDR3 length is 16 residues. Trimming took 6 bases from V and 0 from J, leaving 16 bases between them.

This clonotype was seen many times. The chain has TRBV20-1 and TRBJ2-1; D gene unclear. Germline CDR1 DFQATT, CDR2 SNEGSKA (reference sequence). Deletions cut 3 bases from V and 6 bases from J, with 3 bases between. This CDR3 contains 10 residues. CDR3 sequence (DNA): TGCAGTGCTAGCTTCAATGAGCAGTTCTTC. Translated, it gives CSASFNEQFF.

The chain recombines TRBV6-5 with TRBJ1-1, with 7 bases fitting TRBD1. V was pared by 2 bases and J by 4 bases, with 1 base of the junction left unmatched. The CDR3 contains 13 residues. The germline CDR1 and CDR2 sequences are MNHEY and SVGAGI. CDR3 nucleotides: TGTGCCAGCAGTTACCGGGACAGCACTGAAGCTTTCTTT. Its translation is CASSYRDSTEAFF.

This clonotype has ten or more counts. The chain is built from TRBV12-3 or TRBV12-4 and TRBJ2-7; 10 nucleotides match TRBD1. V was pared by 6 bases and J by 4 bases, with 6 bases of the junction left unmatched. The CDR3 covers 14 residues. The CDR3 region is CASSPGTGVYEQYF. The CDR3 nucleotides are TGTGCCAGCAGCCCGGGGACAGGGGTATACGAGCAGTACTTC.

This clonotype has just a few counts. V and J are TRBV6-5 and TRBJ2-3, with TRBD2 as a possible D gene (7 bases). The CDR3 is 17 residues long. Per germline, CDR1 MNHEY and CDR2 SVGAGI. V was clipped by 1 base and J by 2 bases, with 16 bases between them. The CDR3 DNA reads TGTGCCAGCAGTTACTACATAGGGGGGGGGTCCACAGATACGCAGTATTTT. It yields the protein CASSYYIGGGSTDTQYF.